Listed below are T cell receptor beta chains from one sample, sequenced in a study of blood T cell repertoires in COVID-19. Profiled with immunoSEQ multiplex PCR; TCRdb holds only in-frame clones, not every one. The sample gives about 170,000 clones, approximately 91% of which show up once; about 5.3% is in the top ten. Sequenced input: peripheral blood. The source is a man in his late teens or twenties with COVID-19, enrolled during active disease. CDR3s include the opening cysteine and the closing phenylalanine or tryptophan. The D gene is left open where the match is weak. Clone size appears in some rows only: once, few, many, or a class for an expanded clone.

TGTGCCAGCAGGGGGACAGGGGTGGTCGAAAAACTGCTTTTT,CASRGTGVVEKLLF,TRBD1,TRBJ1-4,TRBV28,-
TGTGCCAGCAGCTTAACCCCTAGCGGGAACACCGGGGAGCTGTTTTTT,CASSLTPSGNTGELFF,TRBD2,TRBJ2-2,TRBV7-3,few
TGTGCCAGCTCACCAACGGACACCAACTACAATGAGCAGTTCTTC,CASSPTDTNYNEQFF,-,TRBJ2-1,TRBV18,-
TGTGCCAGTAGTCTCCTCTTTAAGCCAGCCAAAAACATTCAGTACTTC,CASSLLFKPAKNIQYF,-,TRBJ2-4,TRBV19,-
TGTGCCAGTCGCCCATGGGAGTTCTCTGGAAACACCATATATTTT,CASRPWEFSGNTIYF,-,TRBJ1-3,TRBV19,-
TGCGCCAGCAGCAAAGCCACCTCCTACGAGCAGTACTTC,CASSKATSYEQYF,-,TRBJ2-7,TRBV5-1,-
TGTGCCAGCAGTCTGCTAGCGGGAGGACCCACAGATACGCAGTATTTT,CASSLLAGGPTDTQYF,TRBD2,TRBJ2-3,TRBV27,once
TGTGCCAGCAGCCAAGAAATGGGGGCGGGCAATCAGCCCCAGCATTTT,CASSQEMGAGNQPQHF,-,TRBJ1-5,TRBV3-1/TRBV3-2,-
TGCGCCAGCAGCTATCTCGGGGGGACCTACGAGCAGTACTTC,CASSYLGGTYEQYF,TRBD2,TRBJ2-7,TRBV5-1,-
TGTGCCAGCAGTTACGCCAATGGACAGAGAAATCAGCCCCAGCATTTT,CASSYANGQRNQPQHF,-,TRBJ1-5,TRBV6-2/TRBV6-3,-
TGTGCCAGCATTTCCTTGAACAGGGGTGTAGACGAGCAGTACTTC,CASISLNRGVDEQYF,TRBD1,TRBJ2-7,TRBV28,-
TGTGCCAGTATGATTCAGGGCTCTGGAAACACCATATATTTT,CASMIQGSGNTIYF,-,TRBJ1-3,TRBV19,-
TGTGCCAGCAGCCAACACGGGAGGACTAGCACAGATACGCAGTATTTT,CASSQHGRTSTDTQYF,TRBD2,TRBJ2-3,TRBV4-2,-
TGTGCCAGCATCCCGGACTGGGTGGGGGGCTACACCTTC,CASIPDWVGGYTF,-,TRBJ1-2,TRBV6-5,-
TGTGCCAGCAGCTTATTCGCCGGGAGCAGAGGGACCGGGGAGCTGTTTTTT,CASSLFAGSRGTGELFF,-,TRBJ2-2,TRBV7-3,-
TGTGCCAGCAGCTTGACTAGCGGATACAATGAGCAGTTCTTC,CASSLTSGYNEQFF,TRBD2,TRBJ2-1,TRBV5-6,-
TGTGCCAGCAGTCTCCTGCAGGGGTATGAGCAGTTCTTC,CASSLLQGYEQFF,-,TRBJ2-1,TRBV6-6,-
TGTGCCGTCAACCGGGACAGAAAGGAAAAACTGTTTTTT,CAVNRDRKEKLFF,TRBD1,TRBJ1-4,TRBV28,-
TGTGCCAGCAGCGCCACGGGACAGGGGCATCCCCTAGCCAAAAACATTCAGTACTTC,CASSATGQGHPLAKNIQYF,TRBD1,TRBJ2-4,TRBV13,-
TGTGCCAGTAGTATCCGGACTAGCGGGACCACAGATACGCAGTATTTT,CASSIRTSGTTDTQYF,TRBD2,TRBJ2-3,TRBV19,-
TGTGCCAGCAGGTCAGGGGGGTACGAGCAGTACTTC,CASRSGGYEQYF,-,TRBJ2-7,TRBV12-3/TRBV12-4,once
TGCAGCGTCACCCGGGACAGGGGATCGACGAACGGCTACACCTTC,CSVTRDRGSTNGYTF,TRBD1,TRBJ1-2,TRBV29-1,-
TGTGCCAGCAGCCAATCGAAGATGGCAGGTCTCCACAGCTCTGGAAACACCATATATTTT,CASSQSKMAGLHSSGNTIYF,-,TRBJ1-3,TRBV16,-
TGCGCCAGCAGCCATTATGCTACAGGGCCAGGGGCAGATACGCAGTATTTT,CASSHYATGPGADTQYF,-,TRBJ2-3,TRBV4-3,-
TGTGCCAGCAGCTTACGGGACAGGGGTACGGATGAGCAGTTCTTC,CASSLRDRGTDEQFF,TRBD1,TRBJ2-1,TRBV7-6,-
TGTGCCATCAGTGAGTCGGCTAGGAACACTGAAGCTTTCTTT,CAISESARNTEAFF,-,TRBJ1-1,TRBV10-3,-
TGTGCCTGGACTCCCGGGAATCCCTACGAGCAGTACTTC,CAWTPGNPYEQYF,-,TRBJ2-7,TRBV30,once
TGCAGTGCTAGTACGTACGGCAGGGCGGACACTGAAGCTTTCTTT,CSASTYGRADTEAFF,-,TRBJ1-1,TRBV20-1,-
TGTGCCAGCAGTTTAATCGGGAGAAGCACAGATACGCAGTATTTT,CASSLIGRSTDTQYF,-,TRBJ2-3,TRBV27,-
TGTGCCAGCAGCTTACCCACTACTGGACAGGCGGACGAGCAGTACTTC,CASSLPTTGQADEQYF,TRBD1,TRBJ2-7,TRBV7-8,-
TGTGCCAGCAGCCCAAACAGACAGGGATGGAATGGCTACACCTTC,CASSPNRQGWNGYTF,TRBD1,TRBJ1-2,TRBV27,-
TGCGCCAGCAGCTCGGACGGGAGATATGGCTACACCTTC,CASSSDGRYGYTF,-,TRBJ1-2,TRBV5-1,-
TGTGCCACCAGTGATTTATCAGGCGCCGCTAGCACAGATACGCAGTATTTT,CATSDLSGAASTDTQYF,-,TRBJ2-3,TRBV24-1,-
TGTGCCAGCAGTTCCAGGGGTTTAGGCGAGCAGTACTTC,CASSSRGLGEQYF,-,TRBJ2-7,TRBV28,-
TGTGCCAGCAGCTTAAAGGCGGGGTTTTGGAACACTGAAGCTTTCTTT,CASSLKAGFWNTEAFF,-,TRBJ1-1,TRBV7-2,-
TGCAGCGTAGCCAGACAGGGGCTTAACACTGAAGCTTTCTTT,CSVARQGLNTEAFF,TRBD1,TRBJ1-1,TRBV29-1,-
TGTGCCAGCAGCTCCGGGACTAGCGGCCAGACCTCCTACAATGAGCAGTTCTTC,CASSSGTSGQTSYNEQFF,TRBD2,TRBJ2-1,TRBV7-3,-
TGTGCCTGGTCGACAGGGGGAGGAAACACCATATATTTT,CAWSTGGGNTIYF,TRBD1,TRBJ1-3,TRBV30,-
TGTGCCAGCAGTGACCGATCGACAGGGGGAATAGCGGGAACTCGGAATGAGCAGTTCTTC,CASSDRSTGGIAGTRNEQFF,-,TRBJ2-1,TRBV6-4,-
TGTGCCACCAGTGATTATGACAGGCGGGGCTACACCTTC,CATSDYDRRGYTF,-,TRBJ1-2,TRBV24-1,-